These T cell receptor beta chains were read from a single sample in a study of OX40 agonist ivuxolimab in advanced cancers. The assay was immunoSEQ multiplex PCR, and TCRdb's table has in-frame clones only and misses some. The sample gives tens of thousands of clones, around 77% of which show up once; more than 2.5% is in the top ten. Here the sequenced sample was CD4+ or CD8+ T cells sorted from blood, taken in a trial of the OX40 agonist ivuxolimab. Receptors originate from an adult with an advanced solid tumor such as melanoma, head and neck, liver or kidney cancer. Each CDR3 is given without its conserved first and last residue. Clone size is given for some rows only: seen once, a few or many times, or a class if the clone is expanded.

J,V,size,CDR3
TRBJ2-7,TRBV28,-,ASSLLGVGAYEQY
TRBJ1-3,TRBV6-1,-,ASSAFGNTIY
TRBJ1-5,TRBV12-5,-,ASGKGGAGPQH
TRBJ1-6,TRBV6-5,-,ASSSGRRVNNSPLH
TRBJ2-3,TRBV2,-,ASNRDAGTDTQY
TRBJ2-7,TRBV5-4,-,ASRLGGYQYGEQY
TRBJ2-5,TRBV10-2,-,ASSAVSTETQY
TRBJ2-1,TRBV11-1,-,ASSLIVSGRGEQF
TRBJ2-1,TRBV2,-,ASSPTSGREHEQF
TRBJ2-2,TRBV28,-,ASSPQPGRGRTGELF
TRBJ2-3,TRBV27,-,ASSFMGLASSTDTQY
TRBJ1-3,TRBV25-1,-,ASQARTGQGNTIY
TRBJ1-4,TRBV6-5,few,ASRPLFGEEKLF
TRBJ2-2,TRBV28,once,ASSFMGGRPTGELF
TRBJ1-2,TRBV18,-,ASSPRSGYGYT
TRBJ1-5,TRBV6-1,-,ASKGVTTGNQPQH
TRBJ1-3,TRBV6-1,-,ASRHLGGNTIY
TRBJ2-7,TRBV29-1,-,STSGTGIEQY
TRBJ1-1,TRBV5-1,few,ASSSNSRENTEAF
TRBJ1-4,TRBV6-1,-,ASSETRATNEKLF
TRBJ1-5,TRBV7-9,-,ASSLEGGNQPQH
TRBJ1-2,TRBV6-1,-,ASSAPMAGSGHRNYGYT
TRBJ2-5,TRBV25-1,few,ASSEYRWGIQETQY
TRBJ2-1,TRBV19,-,ASSPQLAGTYNEQF
TRBJ2-3,TRBV7-8,once,ASSRGLAGTDTQY
TRBJ1-4,TRBV7-2,-,ASSFGQGSEKLF
TRBJ1-1,TRBV6-5,-,ASSPRGPPNTEAF
TRBJ2-7,TRBV5-1,-,ASKSAGGPIDREQY
TRBJ1-1,TRBV5-4,-,ASTGQMNTEAF
TRBJ1-5,TRBV12-5,-,ASGLVLDRDNQPQH
TRBJ2-7,TRBV4-3,-,ASSQVNYEQY
TRBJ2-3,TRBV10-3,once,AISELAGGPGAQY
TRBJ2-7,TRBV11-1,-,ASSSGASGSRYEQY
TRBJ2-6,TRBV7-8,-,ASSLLRSTYSGANVLT
TRBJ1-1,TRBV28,-,ASSNRGRGTEAF
TRBJ1-2,TRBV14,-,ASSQDLQTYGYT
TRBJ2-7,TRBV10-2,-,ASSVGTGGGREQY
TRBJ2-5,TRBV2,once,ASSGGRGFQETQY
TRBJ1-2,TRBV15,-,ATSKGEGTYGYT
TRBJ2-5,TRBV20-1,-,SGAGVKTQY
TRBJ2-3,TRBV5-1,-,ASSLALVARGNTQY
TRBJ2-5,TRBV28,once,ASSSGGETQY
TRBJ1-3,TRBV10-2,-,ASSRGMDGNTIY
TRBJ1-1,TRBV28,-,ASRDRVTEAF
TRBJ2-6,TRBV11-2,-,ASSLVLSGANVLT
TRBJ1-1,TRBV27,many,ASSLGPRRGSTEAF
TRBJ2-2,TRBV7-8,few,ASSFQARVTNTGELF
TRBJ1-4,TRBV5-4,-,ASSLAPDRVDEKLF
TRBJ2-7,TRBV7-9,-,ASSTTGGSYEQY
TRBJ2-6,TRBV5-4,-,ASSLRAGAPSGANVLT
TRBJ1-6,TRBV6-1,once,ASSRITGSPLH
TRBJ1-5,TRBV2,-,ASSGTGVRRH
TRBJ2-1,TRBV14,-,ASSQEARVFYNEQF
TRBJ2-1,TRBV7-9,many,ASSSRGGGRSYNEQF
TRBJ1-2,TRBV7-2,-,ASSDRAGSPGYT
TRBJ2-7,TRBV11-2,-,ASRPIPTRGRQGTYEQY